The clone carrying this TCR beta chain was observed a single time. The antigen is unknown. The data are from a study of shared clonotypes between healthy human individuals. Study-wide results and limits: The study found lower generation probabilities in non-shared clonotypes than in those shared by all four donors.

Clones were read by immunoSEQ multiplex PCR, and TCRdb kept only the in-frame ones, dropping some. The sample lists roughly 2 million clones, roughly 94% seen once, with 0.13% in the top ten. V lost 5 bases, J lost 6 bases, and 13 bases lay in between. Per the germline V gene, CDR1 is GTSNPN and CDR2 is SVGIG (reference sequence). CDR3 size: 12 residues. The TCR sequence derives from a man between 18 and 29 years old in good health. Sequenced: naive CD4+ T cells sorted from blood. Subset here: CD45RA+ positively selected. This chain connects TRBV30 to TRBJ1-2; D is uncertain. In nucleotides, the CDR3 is TGTGCCTGGTTGTGGCGTCCGGATGGCTACACCTTC. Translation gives CAWLWRPDGYTF.